The next 23 T cell receptor beta chains were all read from a single sample in a study of blood T cell repertoires in COVID-19. TCRdb's copy holds only in-frame clones and misses some; the assay was immunoSEQ multiplex PCR. The sample contains 350,000 to 450,000 clones, 65% to 90% of which appear only once. The source material was peripheral blood. These receptors came from a woman aged 60 to 75 with COVID-19, enrolled during active disease.

This chain uses TRBV7-8 with TRBJ2-1, with 8 bases lining up with TRBD1. Germline CDR1 is SGHVS and CDR2 is FQNEAQ. V dropped 5 bases and J dropped 7; count of bases not matched to a gene: 4. The length of the CDR3 is 13 residues. CDR3 bases: TGTGCCAGCAGCCTAGGACAGGGTAATGAGCAGTTCTTC. Residues: CASSLGQGNEQFF. The full variable domain, with the rest looked up from reference TRBV7-8 and TRBJ2-1, is GAGVSQSPRYKVAKRGQDVALRCDPISGHVSLFWYQQALGQGPEFLTYFQNEAQLDKSGLPSDRFFAERPEGSVSTLKIQRTQQEDSAVYLCASSLGQGNEQFFGPGTRLTVL.

This chain connects TRBV4-1 to TRBJ2-7; D is perhaps TRBD1 (5 bases). V dropped 3 bases and J dropped 5 bases, with 11 bases sitting between them. The CDR3 consists of 13 residues. Germline assignment: CDR1 MGHRA and CDR2 YSYEKL. This CDR3 reads CASSQGQQDEQYF. The CDR3 nucleotides read TGCGCCAGCAGCCAGGGGCAGCAGGACGAGCAGTACTTC.

The chain is built from TRBV29-1 and TRBJ2-7; D unresolved. CDR3 length: 12 amino acids. The germline V gene has CDR1 SQVTM and CDR2 ANQGSEA. V lost 5 bases and J 2 bases, leaving 10 bases between the germline ends. The CDR3 nucleotides are TGCAGCGTTACGAGTTCCACCTACGAGCAGTACTTC. Residues: CSVTSSTYEQYF.

This clone was counted a few times. The J gene is TRBJ1-6, the V gene TRBV4-1, with D perhaps TRBD1 (6 bases). Trimming stripped 1 base from V and 6 bases from J, with 10 bases between. This CDR3 has 15 amino acids. The V gene's germline CDR1 is MGHRA and CDR2 YSYEKL. Here the CDR3 reads CASSQGGRGNSPLHF. The CDR3 DNA reads as TGCGCCAGCAGCCAAGGGGGCAGGGGTAATTCACCCCTCCACTTT.

V usage is TRBV10-1 and J usage is TRBJ1-2, with a weak D call TRBD1 (6 bases). The CDR3 is made up of 13 amino acids. The germline V gene has CDR1 WNHNN and CDR2 SYGVQD (reference sequence). V was pared by 0 bases and J by 10 bases, with 12 bases between. In DNA, the CDR3 is TGCGCCAGCAGTGAGTCACCCCAGGGGACCTACACCTTC. Translating it yields CASSESPQGTYTF.

The V gene is TRBV20-1, the J gene TRBJ1-5, with 7 bases identical to TRBD1. Germline CDR1 is DFQATT and CDR2 is SNEGSKA (reference sequence). The CDR3 is made up of 14 amino acids. The V and J ends lost 3 bases and 6 bases, in that order; junction bases with no gene match: 8. The CDR3 here is CSASLGGAGQPQHF. As DNA, the CDR3 is TGCAGTGCTAGTTTAGGGGGCGCGGGTCAGCCCCAGCATTTT.

The chain uses TRBV5-4 and TRBJ1-5; D is unclear. V lost 4 bases and J lost 7, with 18 bases in between. The CDR3 spans 15 residues. Per the germline V gene, CDR1 is SGHNT and CDR2 is YYREEE (reference sequence). CDR3 in DNA: TGTGCCAGCAGCCAGGACCGGGGAAGGTACCAGCCCCAGCATTTT. Protein sequence: CASSQDRGRYQPQHF. The full variable domain, rest sourced from reference TRBV5-4 and TRBJ1-5, is ETGVTQSPTHLIKTRGQQVTLRCSSQSGHNTVSWYQQALGQGPQFIFQYYREEENGRGNFPPRFSGLQFPNYSSELNVNALELDDSALYLCASSQDRGRYQPQHFGDGTRLSIL.

This chain connects TRBV20-1 to TRBJ1-1; D remains unclear. This CDR3 has 10 residues. The germline V gene has CDR1 DFQATT and CDR2 SNEGSKA (reference sequence). Between the trimmed V and J ends, which lost 6 bases and 2 bases, there was a span of 4 bases. In nucleotides, the CDR3 is TGCAGTGCCCTTAACACTGAAGCTTTCTTT. Translating gives CSALNTEAFF.

V usage is TRBV6-1 and J usage is TRBJ1-5; TRBD1 agrees at 10 bases. The CDR3 spans 15 residues. V trimming: 3 bases; J trimming: 7 bases; junction bases outside the gene matches: 6. Per the germline V gene, CDR1 is MNHNS and CDR2 is SASEGT. In DNA form, the CDR3 reads TGTGCCAGCAGTGATGGGGGACAGGGGAAGCAGCCCCAGCATTTT. This translates into CASSDGGQGKQPQHF.

The chain uses TRBV7-2 and TRBJ2-4; D not resolved. Germline V gives CDR1 SGHTA, CDR2 FQGNSA. The ends were cut back, 7 bases at V and 1 base at J, with 20 bases in the middle. The CDR3 consists of 17 residues. The CDR3 bases are TGTGCCAGCACCGCTGATTTCCTCCACGGGGCCAAAAACATTCAGTACTTC. Translation: CASTADFLHGAKNIQYF.

The J gene is TRBJ2-5, the V gene TRBV11-3; D might be TRBD1 (6 bases). The CDR3 loop spans 13 amino acids. CDR1 and CDR2 from the germline V gene are SGHNT and YENEEA. Trimming removed 2 bases at V and 6 bases at J, with 10 bases between. The CDR3, as DNA: TGTGCCAGCAGCTTAATCGGACAGCAGACCCAGTACTTC. Translating it yields CASSLIGQQTQYF.

The chain links TRBV9 to TRBJ1-3; TRBD1 might be the D (5 bases). Trimming took 2 bases from V and 0 from J, leaving 15 bases between them. The length of the CDR3 is 17 residues. Germline CDR1 reads SGDLS; CDR2 reads YYNGEE. CDR3 region: CASSVSSGGASGNTIYF. As DNA, the CDR3 is TGTGCCAGCAGCGTCAGTAGTGGAGGGGCCTCTGGAAACACCATATATTTT.

The V and J genes are TRBV11-2 and TRBJ2-6; D gene uncertain. The CDR3 is 16 amino acids. CDR1 and CDR2 (germline): SGHAT, FQNNGV. Trimming cost V 10 bases and J 0 bases, with 16 bases left between them. The CDR3 nucleotides are TGTGCCACCCAGCGACCCCCCAGCTCTGGGGCCAACGTCCTGACTTTC. It yields the protein CATQRPPSSGANVLTF.

The chain uses TRBV5-1 and TRBJ2-7; TRBD1 aligns across 8 bases. Germline V gives CDR1 SGHRS, CDR2 YFSETQ. The CDR3 length is 11 residues. Trimming at V came to 5 bases and at J to 6 bases, leaving 1 base not matched to a gene. The CDR3: CASRTGAEQYF. Here the CDR3 DNA reads TGCGCCAGCAGGACAGGGGCCGAGCAGTACTTC.

The chain combines TRBV5-1 with TRBJ2-1, with 11 positions matching TRBD2. The CDR3 covers 16 residues. Looked up from germline, CDR1 is SGHRS and CDR2 is YFSETQ. V trimming: 1 base; J trimming: 9 bases; junction bases outside the gene matches: 9. The CDR3 spells CASSLTFSGGALEQFF. CDR3 sequence (DNA): TGCGCCAGCAGCTTGACCTTTAGCGGGGGGGCCCTTGAGCAGTTCTTC. The variable domain in full, completed from reference TRBV5-1 and TRBJ2-1, reads KAGVTQTPRYLIKTRGQQVTLSCSPISGHRSVSWYQQTPGQGLQFLFEYFSETQRNKGNFPGRFSGRQFSNSRSEMNVSTLELGDSALYLCASSLTFSGGALEQFFGPGTRLTVL.

The chain combines TRBV7-2 with TRBJ2-5; maybe TRBD2 (6 bases). V lost 1 base, J lost 4 bases, and 10 bases lay in between. The CDR3 runs to 14 residues. Per the germline V gene, CDR1 is SGHTA and CDR2 is FQGNSA. Written as DNA, the CDR3 is TGTGCCAGCAGCTTAGAGCTAGCGCGAGAGACCCAGTACTTC. It is translated as CASSLELARETQYF.

This clone showed up just a few times. V gene TRBV7-9 combines with J gene TRBJ1-1; TRBD1 agrees at 7 bases. CDR3 size: 15 residues. Germline V lookup: CDR1 SEHNR, CDR2 FQNEAQ (reference sequence). V was clipped by 5 bases and J by 3 bases; unmatched bases: 9. CDR3 nucleotides: TGTGCCAGCAGCCGAAGGGACAGTAGGGACACTGAAGCTTTCTTT. Its protein product is CASSRRDSRDTEAFF. Together with reference TRBV7-9 and TRBJ1-1, the CDR3 gives the full variable domain: DTGVSQNPRHKITKRGQNVTFRCDPISEHNRLYWYRQTLGQGPEFLTYFQNEAQLEKSRLLSDRFSAERPKGSFSTLEIQRTEQGDSAMYLCASSRRDSRDTEAFFGQGTRLTVV.

This clone was seen repeatedly, ten times or more. This chain connects TRBV9 to TRBJ1-1, with D possibly being TRBD1 (5 bases). Trimming cost V 3 bases and J 2 bases, with 14 bases left between them. The CDR3 is 15 residues long. CDR1 SGDLS and CDR2 YYNGEE come from the germline V gene. CDR3 in amino acids: CASSADTGTNTEAFF. The CDR3 DNA sequence: TGTGCCAGCAGCGCGGATACAGGTACCAACACTGAAGCTTTCTTT.

The gene calls are TRBV7-2 and TRBJ1-2; no clear D. The V end was cut by 4 bases, the J end by 4 bases, with 16 bases between. The CDR3 extends over 15 amino acids. Germline-derived CDR1 and CDR2 are SGHTA and FQGNSA. The CDR3 DNA follows: TGTGCCAGCAGCTCCTCGGGCGCGGGTGTCTATGGCTACACCTTC. It yields the protein CASSSSGAGVYGYTF.

The chain recombines TRBV9 with TRBJ2-2; D is ambiguous. The V gene's germline CDR1 is SGDLS and CDR2 YYNGEE. Trimming pared 2 bases from V and 5 bases from J, leaving 7 bases between. The CDR3 sequence is 13 residues long. CDR3 DNA: TGTGCCAGCAGCGTGGCGCGGACCGGGGAGCTGTTTTTT. Translating it yields CASSVARTGELFF.

V is TRBV27 and J is TRBJ2-2, with unresolved D. Trimming removed 2 bases at V and 1 base at J, with 8 bases between. Per germline, CDR1 MNHEY and CDR2 SMNVEV (reference sequence). The CDR3 has 15 residues. This chain's CDR3 is CASSLRGQNTGELFF. CDR3 DNA: TGTGCCAGCAGTTTAAGAGGCCAGAACACCGGGGAGCTGTTTTTT.

This clone was picked up one time. CDR3 amino acids: CASSPGGTGRETQYF. The CDR3 DNA reads as TGCGCCAGCAGCCCTGGAGGGACCGGACGGGAGACCCAGTACTTC. The gene calls are TRBV5-1 and TRBJ2-5; D is possibly TRBD2 (6 bases). The CDR3 consists of 15 residues. V lost 4 bases to trimming and J lost 5 bases, with 18 bases between them. CDR1 and CDR2 from the germline V gene are SGHRS and YFSETQ.

The genes are TRBV18 and TRBJ2-6; 9 bases match TRBD1. Unmatched junction bases numbered 4, after V lost 5 bases and J lost 2 bases. Germline V gene data show CDR1 as KGHSH and CDR2 as LQKENI. The CDR3 covers 16 residues. The chain's CDR3 is CASSFRQGAGANVLTF. CDR3 nucleotide sequence: TGTGCCAGCTCATTTCGACAGGGGGCTGGGGCCAACGTCCTGACTTTC.